This T cell receptor beta chain emerged from a study of cytomegalovirus exposure and HLA in healthy donors. The PCR ran on 60 Vbeta and 13 Jbeta primers. Data came from immunoSEQ multiplex PCR; TCRdb stores just in-frame clones and leaves some out. The sample includes 150,000 or so clones, 60% to 85% seen only once; the top ten take around an eighth. CDR3 size: 14 residues. From germline, CDR1 is SGHNT and CDR2 YYREEE (reference sequence). Trimming took 4 bases from V and 4 from J, leaving 11 bases between them. Sample: PBMCs. The chain links TRBV5-4 to TRBJ2-2; tentatively, D is TRBD1 (5 bases). The TCR comes from a man in his forties in good health and CMV-seropositive. Here the CDR3 DNA reads TGTGCCAGCAGCCTAGGGCAGGGCACCGGGGAGCTGTTTTTT. Protein product: CASSLGQGTGELFF.